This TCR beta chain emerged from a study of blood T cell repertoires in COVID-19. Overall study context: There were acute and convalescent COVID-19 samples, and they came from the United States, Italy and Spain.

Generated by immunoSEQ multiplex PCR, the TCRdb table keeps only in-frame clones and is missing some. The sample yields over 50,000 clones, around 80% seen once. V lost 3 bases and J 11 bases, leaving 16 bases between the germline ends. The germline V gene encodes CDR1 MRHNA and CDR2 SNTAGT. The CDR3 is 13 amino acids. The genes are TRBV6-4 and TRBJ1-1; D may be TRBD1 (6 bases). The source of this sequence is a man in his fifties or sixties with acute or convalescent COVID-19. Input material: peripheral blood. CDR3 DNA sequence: TGTGCCAGCAGTGAGGTACAGGGCACCCTGGCTTTCTTT. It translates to CASSEVQGTLAFF.